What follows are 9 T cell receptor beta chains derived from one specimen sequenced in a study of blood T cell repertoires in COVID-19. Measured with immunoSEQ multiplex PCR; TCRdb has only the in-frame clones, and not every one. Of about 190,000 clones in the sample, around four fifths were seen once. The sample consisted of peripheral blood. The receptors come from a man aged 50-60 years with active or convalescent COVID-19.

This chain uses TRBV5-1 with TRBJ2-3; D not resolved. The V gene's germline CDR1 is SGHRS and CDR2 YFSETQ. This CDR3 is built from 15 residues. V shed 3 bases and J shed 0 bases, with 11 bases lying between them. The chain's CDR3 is CASSSPPSSTDTQYF. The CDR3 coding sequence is TGCGCCAGCAGCTCCCCTCCGTCGAGCACAGATACGCAGTATTTT.

The CDR3 loop is CASSSDRINTGELFF. The CDR3 DNA is TGTGCCAGCAGCTCAGACAGAATTAACACCGGGGAGCTGTTTTTT. This chain links TRBV5-5 with TRBJ2-2, with D possibly being TRBD1 (5 bases). The CDR3 covers 15 residues. V lost 3 bases and J lost 2, with 11 bases in between. Germline V gives CDR1 SGHKS, CDR2 YYEKEE (reference sequence).

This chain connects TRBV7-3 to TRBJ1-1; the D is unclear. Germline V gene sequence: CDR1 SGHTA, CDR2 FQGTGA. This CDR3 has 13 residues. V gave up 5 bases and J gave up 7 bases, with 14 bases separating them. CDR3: CASSASRSVEAFF. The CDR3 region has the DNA TGTGCCAGCAGCGCCTCGAGGAGCGTTGAAGCTTTCTTT.

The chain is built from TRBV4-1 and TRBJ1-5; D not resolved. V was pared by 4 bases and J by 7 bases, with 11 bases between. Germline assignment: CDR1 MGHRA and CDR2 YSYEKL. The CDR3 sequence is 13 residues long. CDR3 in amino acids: CASSPIGGQPQHF. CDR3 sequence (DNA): TGCGCCAGCAGCCCTATAGGAGGCCAGCCCCAGCATTTT.

The CDR3: CASSFSGVGTEAFF. The CDR3 nucleotides read TGTGCCAGCAGTTTTTCAGGGGTGGGAACTGAAGCTTTCTTT. The chain joins TRBV28 to TRBJ1-1; weak D call: TRBD1 (6 bases). The CDR3 consists of 14 residues. Trimming removed 3 bases from V and 5 bases from J, with 13 bases in between. Germline values: CDR1 MDHEN, CDR2 SYDVKM.

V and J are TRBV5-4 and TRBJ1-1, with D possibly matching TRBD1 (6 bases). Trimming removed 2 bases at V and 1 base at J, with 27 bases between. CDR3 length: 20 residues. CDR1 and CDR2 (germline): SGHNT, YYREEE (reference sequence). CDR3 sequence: CASSFFVLGLAGQTNTEAFF. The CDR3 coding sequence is TGTGCCAGCAGCTTTTTTGTTCTGGGGCTAGCCGGACAGACGAACACTGAAGCTTTCTTT.

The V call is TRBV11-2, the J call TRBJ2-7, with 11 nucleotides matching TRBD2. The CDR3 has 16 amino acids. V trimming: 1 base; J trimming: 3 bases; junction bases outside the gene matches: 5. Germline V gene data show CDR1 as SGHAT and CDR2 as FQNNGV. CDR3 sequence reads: CASSLGLAGGNYEQYF. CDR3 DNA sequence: TGTGCCAGCAGCTTAGGGCTAGCGGGAGGCAACTACGAGCAGTACTTC. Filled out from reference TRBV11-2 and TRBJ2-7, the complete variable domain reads EAGVAQSPRYKIIEKRQSVAFWCNPISGHATLYWYQQILGQGPKLLIQFQNNGVVDDSQLPKDRFSAERLKGVDSTLKIQPAKLEDSAVYLCASSLGLAGGNYEQYFGPGTRLTVT.

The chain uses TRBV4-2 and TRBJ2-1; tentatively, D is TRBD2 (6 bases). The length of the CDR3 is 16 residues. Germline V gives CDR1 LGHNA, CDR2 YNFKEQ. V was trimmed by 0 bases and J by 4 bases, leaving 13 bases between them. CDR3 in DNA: TGTGCCAGCAGCCAAGATTTGGCGGGAAAGTACAATGAGCAGTTCTTC. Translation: CASSQDLAGKYNEQFF.

This chain's CDR3 is CASSLRLVSEQFF. The CDR3 coding sequence is TGTGCCAGCAGCTTAAGACTAGTAAGTGAGCAGTTCTTC. The gene calls are TRBV7-3 and TRBJ2-1; a possible D gene is TRBD2 (6 bases). The V and J ends lost 1 base and 9 bases respectively, with 10 bases between them. Germline V gene sequence: CDR1 SGHTA, CDR2 FQGTGA. The CDR3 runs 13 residues.